This T cell receptor beta chain derives from a study of T cell responses to AZD1222 COVID-19 vaccine. Findings of the study overall: Spike-specific TCR breadth and depth went up after people got two AZD1222 doses. Repertoires were obtained only post-peak T cell response. There were mostly white British donors and more females than males, and clonal diversity was possibly underestimated.

Per the germline V gene, CDR1 is SGHAT and CDR2 is FQNNGV. The length of the CDR3 is 18 residues. J gave up 0 bases and V 2 bases, and 6 bases lay outside the gene matches. Sequencing was performed with immunoSEQ multiplex PCR; in TCRdb, only in-frame clones are kept and a portion is missing. The table records 95,000 to 110,000 clones, roughly 91% of them present only once. Regarding this clone: What it binds is unknown.

The chain joins TRBV11-2 to TRBJ2-6, with TRBD1 matching 8 bases. This receptor was taken from an adult in good health. The specimen comprised peripheral blood, sampled on day 0 of AZD1222 vaccination. The CDR3 loop is CASSLQGAFTSGANVLTF. The CDR3, as DNA: TGTGCCAGCAGCTTACAGGGGGCTTTCACCTCTGGGGCCAACGTCCTGACTTTC. The full variable domain, completed using reference TRBV11-2 and TRBJ2-6, is EAGVAQSPRYKIIEKRQSVAFWCNPISGHATLYWYQQILGQGPKLLIQFQNNGVVDDSQLPKDRFSAERLKGVDSTLKIQPAKLEDSAVYLCASSLQGAFTSGANVLTFGAGSRLTVL.